These 23 T cell receptor beta chains originate from one sample sequenced in a study of identical twins. In TCRdb, the 5' RACE reads were re-called with MiXCR into one record per CDR3 protein. The data hold nearly 650,000 distinct CDR3 sequences, with 7% to 7.5% observed a single time. This sample was shared with a second study, whose subject was yellow fever vaccine responses in identical twins.

The specimen was PBMCs. These TCRs come from a woman aged 18-29 years in good health.

There are a few counts of this clonotype. This chain joins TRBV10-2 and TRBJ1-6; D remains ambiguous. V lost 0 bases, J lost 9 bases, and 3 bases lay in between. The CDR3 has 12 amino acids. The germline gives CDR1 WSHSY, CDR2 SAAADI. CDR3 in amino acids: CASSESGSPLHF. CDR3 nucleotides: TGCGCCAGCAGTGAGTCGGGTTCACCCCTCCACTTT.

This sequence joins TRBV28 and TRBJ2-7; maybe TRBD1 (5 bases). Trimming stripped 5 bases from V and 5 bases from J, with 13 bases between. Germline values: CDR1 MDHEN, CDR2 SYDVKM. The CDR3 length is 13 residues. The chain's CDR3 is CASSTITGHEQYV. The CDR3 DNA sequence: TGTGCCAGCAGTACAATAACAGGTCACGAGCAGTACGTC.

Written as DNA, the CDR3 is TGCAGTGCTCCATCCCGACTAGCGGGACGCGATGAGCAGTTCTTC. Translated, it gives CSAPSRLAGRDEQFF. The chain employs TRBV20-1 and TRBJ2-1, with TRBD2 matching over 11 bases. The junction had 11 bases not matched to a gene; V was cut back by 5 bases and J by 8 bases. The germline gives CDR1 DFQATT, CDR2 SNEGSKA (reference sequence). The CDR3 is made up of 15 amino acids.

Comment on this clonotype: The CDR3 does not end in the conserved phenylalanine or tryptophan, so this is likely a read error. This chain joins TRBV19 and TRBJ2-2, with 10 bases that match TRBD1. V was clipped by 7 bases and J by 6 bases; unmatched bases: 8. In germline, CDR1 is LNHDA, CDR2 SQIVND (reference sequence). The length of the CDR3 is 15 residues. The CDR3, as DNA: TGTGCCAGTAACCCGGGACAGGGGTTTCCCGGGGAGCTGTTTCTT. This translates into CASNPGQGFPGELFL.

The chain couples TRBV7-8 to TRBJ2-7, with 8 positions matching TRBD1. The CDR3 covers 15 residues. The V and J ends lost 5 bases and 1 base, in that order; junction bases with no gene match: 7. Germline V gene lookup returns CDR1 SGHVS and CDR2 FQNEAQ. The CDR3 reads CASSAGDRGSYEQYF. In DNA form, the CDR3 reads TGTGCCAGCAGCGCCGGAGACAGGGGATCCTACGAGCAGTACTTC.

This clonotype was seen repeatedly, ten times or more. The chain links TRBV7-9 to TRBJ1-4, with D unresolved. There are 15 residues in the CDR3. Germline V gene sequence: CDR1 SEHNR, CDR2 FQNEAQ (reference sequence). V gave up 2 bases and J gave up 3 bases, with 10 bases separating them. This CDR3 is CASSLPAGSNEKLFF. CDR3 sequence (DNA): TGTGCCAGCAGCTTACCCGCAGGCTCTAATGAAAAACTGTTTTTT.

Ten or more counts support this clonotype. One end of the junction fails to match germline, which may point to a read error. This chain connects TRBV5-1 to TRBJ2-3, with a possible D match to TRBD2 (6 bases). CDR3 length equals 13 residues. CDR1 and CDR2 (germline): SGHRS, YFSETQ. CDR3 DNA sequence: TGTGCCAGCAGTTTGGAGGGGACAGATACGCAGTATTTT. Its translation is CASSLEGTDTQYF.

The chain combines TRBV15 with TRBJ2-7; a possible D gene is TRBD1 (6 bases). Germline CDR1 LNHNV, CDR2 YYDKDF (reference sequence). This CDR3 is 13 amino acids long. V lost 3 bases and J 0 bases, leaving 6 bases between the germline ends. The CDR3 nucleotides read TGTGCCACCAGCAGGGACAGCTCCTACGAGCAGTACGTC. Its translation is CATSRDSSYEQYV.

The V and J genes are TRBV11-2 and TRBJ2-7, with D perhaps TRBD2 (5 bases). The CDR3 has 13 amino acids. V was cut by 4 bases and J by 4 bases, with 11 bases left in between. Germline values: CDR1 SGHAT, CDR2 FQNNGV. CDR3 DNA: TGTGCCAGCAGCTACCTCCGGGGTTACGAGCAGTACGTC. Translated, it gives CASSYLRGYEQYV.

The rearrangement uses TRBV7-9 and TRBJ2-4; D is perhaps TRBD1 or TRBD2 (5 bases each). This CDR3 is 16 amino acids long. V shed 1 base and J shed 6 bases, with 16 bases lying between them. CDR1 and CDR2 (germline): SEHNR, FQNEAQ (reference sequence). CDR3 protein: CASSLVVRGLLNIQYF. The CDR3 DNA follows: TGTGCCAGCAGCTTAGTTGTTCGGGGCCTCTTAAACATTCAGTACTTC. The full variable domain, completed using reference TRBV7-9 and TRBJ2-4, is DTGVSQNPRHKITKRGQNVTFRCDPISEHNRLYWYRQTLGQGPEFLTYFQNEAQLEKSRLLSDRFSAERPKGSFSTLEIQRTEQGDSAMYLCASSLVVRGLLNIQYFGAGTRLSVL.

This clonotype appeared a few times. The chain uses TRBV2 and TRBJ2-1; unclear D gene. Germline CDR1 is SNHLY and CDR2 is FYNNEI. CDR3 size: 12 residues. V was shortened by 4 bases and J by 7 bases, with 8 bases between the two germline ends. The CDR3 coding sequence is TGTGCCAGCAGTGGGGTTTTGAATGAGCAGTTCTTC. Its translation: CASSGVLNEQFF.

This clonotype was counted at least ten times. This chain joins TRBV29-1 and TRBJ1-1; 7 bases match TRBD1. The CDR3 length is 13 residues. The germline CDR1 and CDR2 sequences are SQVTM and ANQGSEA. The ends lost 2 bases at V and 4 bases at J; junction bases unmatched: 4. DNA for the CDR3: TGCAGCGTTGAACAGGGGGGTGGCACTGAAGCTTTCTTT. It yields the protein CSVEQGGGTEAFF.

This clonotype was counted only a few times. The rearrangement uses TRBV29-1 and TRBJ1-1; tentative D call: TRBD1 (5 bases). The V end lost 4 bases, the J end lost 0 bases, and 9 bases lay between the germline ends. The CDR3 has 13 amino acids. CDR1 is SQVTM, CDR2 ANQGSEA, per germline. The CDR3 sequence: CSVVGVLNTEAFF. The CDR3 coding sequence is TGCAGCGTTGTGGGGGTGCTGAACACTGAAGCTTTCTTT.

This clonotype appeared many times. This rearrangement joins TRBV10-3 to TRBJ2-7; 9 nucleotides agree with TRBD2. CDR1 is ENHRY and CDR2 is SYGVKD in the germline V gene. V lost 0 bases and J lost 6; bases outside the gene matches: 12. This CDR3 region has 17 residues. The CDR3, as DNA: TGTGCCATCAGTGAGTCTAATTTGCGGGGGGGCTCGGTCGAGCAGTACGTC. Amino acid sequence: CAISESNLRGGSVEQYV.

This clonotype has more than one count but fewer than ten. The chain links TRBV12-3 or TRBV12-4 to TRBJ2-5, with D possibly being TRBD1 (6 bases). The germline V and J ends were trimmed by 7 bases and 5 bases, with 17 bases remaining between them. This CDR3 has 14 residues. The CDR3 protein is CASTQGMVEETQYF. In DNA form, the CDR3 reads TGTGCCAGCACCCAGGGGATGGTAGAGGAGACCCAGTACTTC.

The chain recombines TRBV14 with TRBJ2-1; TRBD1 aligns across 8 bases. The CDR3 is made up of 16 amino acids. The V gene's germline CDR1 is SGHDN and CDR2 FVKESK. The junction had 7 bases not matched to a gene; V was cut back by 1 base and J by 5 bases. The CDR3 loop is CASSQVGTGLNNEQFF. CDR3 DNA: TGTGCCAGCAGCCAAGTAGGGACAGGCCTAAACAATGAGCAGTTCTTC. Based on the CDR3 plus reference TRBV14 and TRBJ2-1, the full variable domain is EAGVTQFPSHSVIEKGQTVTLRCDPISGHDNLYWYRRVMGKEIKFLLHFVKESKQDESGMPNNRFLAERTGGTYSTLKVQPAELEDSGVYFCASSQVGTGLNNEQFFGPGTRLTVL.

This clonotype has at least ten counts. This chain joins TRBV12-3 or TRBV12-4 and TRBJ1-5; D gene unclear. V was cut by 3 bases and J by 4 bases, with 7 bases left in between. CDR3 length: 13 amino acids. The CDR3 here is CASSFLDNQPQHF. CDR3 bases: TGTGCCAGCAGTTTTTTGGATAATCAGCCCCAGCATTTT.

Ten or more counts support this clonotype. The CDR3 is CASSSQRSYEQYF. The CDR3 nucleotides are TGTGCCAGCAGTTCCCAACGGAGCTACGAGCAGTACTTC. This chain connects TRBV27 to TRBJ2-7; D gene unclear. There are 13 residues in the CDR3. V was pared by 4 bases and J by 3 bases, with 10 bases between. Per germline, CDR1 MNHEY and CDR2 SMNVEV (reference sequence).

This clonotype was seen at least ten times. This sequence joins TRBV7-8 and TRBJ1-5; D is unresolved. The CDR3 length is 14 residues. Germline lookup yields CDR1 SGHVS and CDR2 FQNEAQ. Trimming cost V 3 bases and J 5 bases, with 11 bases left between them. For the CDR3, the DNA is TGTGCCAGCAGCTTTAAAGCTTCCGATCAGCCCCAGCATTTT. This codes for CASSFKASDQPQHF.

This clonotype was detected many times. The V and J genes are TRBV12-3 or TRBV12-4 and TRBJ2-1, with a tentative D call TRBD2 (6 bases). The CDR3 runs to 11 residues. V gave up 6 bases and J gave up 15 bases, with 15 bases separating them. The CDR3 here is CASSPGSGPFF. CDR3 nucleotides: TGTGCCAGCAGCCCGGGTAGCGGACCGTTCTTC.

A few counts support this clonotype. The chain employs TRBV28 and TRBJ2-4; TRBD1 agrees at 10 bases. The CDR3 is made up of 16 amino acids. Germline CDR1 and CDR2: MDHEN and SYDVKM. V dropped 1 base and J dropped 3; count of bases not matched to a gene: 3. CDR3: CASSLSRDRGKNIQYF. The CDR3 DNA reads TGTGCCAGCAGTTTATCCCGGGACAGGGGCAAAAACATTCAGTACTTC.

This sequence joins TRBV18 and TRBJ2-1; D is perhaps TRBD1 (5 bases). Trimming took off 4 bases at V and 9 bases at J, with 16 bases between the two ends. CDR3 length: 14 amino acids. Germline V CDR1 and CDR2: KGHSH, LQKENI. The CDR3 DNA is TGTGCCAGCTCACTACTCTTTCCCGACAGTGAGCAGTTCTTC. Protein sequence: CASSLLFPDSEQFF.

This clonotype has more than one count but fewer than ten. The rearrangement uses TRBV6-1 and TRBJ2-5, with D hard to call. There are 12 residues in the CDR3. CDR1 and CDR2 (germline): MNHNS, SASEGT. The V end was cut by 5 bases, the J end by 3 bases, with 7 bases between. As DNA, the CDR3 is TGTGCCAGCAGTCGAAAGGAAGAGACCCAGTACTTC. Protein: CASSRKEETQYF.